The clone carrying this T cell receptor (beta chain) came up once. Its antigen is currently unknown. Every donor was a Caucasian adult from Nashville, Tennessee. This record belongs to a study of shared clonotypes between healthy human individuals. TCRdb's table, derived via immunoSEQ multiplex PCR, lists solely in-frame clones and lacks some. Of 2 million to 3 million clones in the sample, just over 90% were seen once. Study-wide findings and caveats: The study found lower generation probabilities in non-shared clonotypes than in those shared by all four donors. Sharing across four donors was highest in naive CD4 (about 5%) and lowest in memory CD8 (approximately 0.4%).

The CDR3 length is 13 residues. The germline V gene encodes CDR1 MNHEY and CDR2 SMNVEV (reference sequence). The V end was cut by 6 bases, the J end by 0 bases, with 6 bases between. Material: naive CD4+ T cells sorted from blood. Noted subset: CD45RA+ positively selected. The chain recombines TRBV27 with TRBJ1-3; D remains unclear. The clonotype originates from a man aged 18-30 years in good health. CDR3 sequence: CASRHNSGNTIYF. DNA of the CDR3: TGTGCCAGCAGACATAACTCTGGAAACACCATATATTTT.